A single sample is the source of the 24 T cell receptor beta chains below, sequenced in a study of monozygotic twins with inflammatory bowel disease. Each CDR3 protein gets one entry in TCRdb, which reprocessed the 5' RACE reads and gives no DNA. Its table records around 400,000 distinct CDR3 sequences. The sample taken for sequencing was blood. These receptors all come from a human donor with ulcerative colitis or Crohn's disease, or a healthy co-twin of an affected twin (not recorded which).

This rearrangement joins TRBV12-3 or TRBV12-4 to TRBJ1-4. There are 12 residues in the CDR3. The CDR3 loop is CASSLYGEKLFF.

This chain connects TRBV2 to TRBJ1-4; TCRdb returns TRBD1, unconfirmable since there is no DNA. CDR3 length equals 12 residues. The V gene's germline CDR1 is SNHLY and CDR2 FYNNEI. Here the CDR3 reads CASSPSGQKLFF.

V and J are TRBV20-1 and TRBJ2-7. CDR1 DFQATT and CDR2 SNEGSKA come from the germline V gene (reference sequence). The CDR3 is 14 amino acids. The CDR3: CSARDPRATVEQYF.

The chain couples TRBV12-3 or TRBV12-4 to TRBJ2-1; absent DNA, TCRdb's TRBD2 call cannot be checked. CDR3 length equals 13 residues. The CDR3: CASSTLLASEQFF.

The chain is built from TRBV7-9 and TRBJ2-7; without DNA, the TCRdb call of TRBD1 cannot be checked. This CDR3 region has 14 residues. Germline CDR1 SEHNR, CDR2 FQNEAQ (reference sequence). CDR3 region: CASSSRQYSYEQYF.

The gene calls are TRBV6-4 and TRBJ1-1; the D call of TRBD1 rests on TCRdb alone, since no DNA is present to check it. The germline CDR1 and CDR2 sequences are MRHNA and SNTAGT. This CDR3 is built from 16 residues. The chain's CDR3 is CASSEPSGNGNTEAFF.

This chain links TRBV29-1 with TRBJ2-1. CDR1 is SQVTM, CDR2 ANQGSEA, per germline. The CDR3 is 14 residues long. This CDR3 is CSVVVGARNNEQFF.

The rearrangement joins TRBV20-1 to TRBJ2-3; TCRdb indicates TRBD1, and absent DNA this call remains unverified. CDR3 length: 17 amino acids. Germline V lookup: CDR1 DFQATT, CDR2 SNEGSKA (reference sequence). The CDR3 sequence is CSATSGGKEGGTDTQYF.

CDR3 protein: CASSEPSGTPGGETQYF. The V and J genes are TRBV2 and TRBJ2-5; TCRdb names TRBD1, which stays unverified in the absence of DNA. The CDR3 has 17 amino acids. Germline lookup yields CDR1 SNHLY and CDR2 FYNNEI. The whole variable domain, remainder taken from reference TRBV2 and TRBJ2-5, is EPEVTQTPSHQVTQMGQEVILRCVPISNHLYFYWYRQILGQKVEFLVSFYNNEISEKSEIFDDQFSVERPDGSNFTLKIRSTKLEDSAMYFCASSEPSGTPGGETQYFGPGTRLLVL.

The V call is TRBV5-1, the J call TRBJ2-1; lacking DNA, the TRBD1 call made by TCRdb goes unchecked. The CDR3 runs 14 residues. CDR1 is SGHRS and CDR2 is YFSETQ in the germline V gene. The CDR3 loop is CASSSDSNYNEQFF.

The J gene is TRBJ1-1, the V gene TRBV21-1; the D call of TRBD1 rests on TCRdb alone, since no DNA is present to check it. TRBV21-1 is a listed pseudogene. CDR3 size: 15 residues. The CDR3 loop reads CASSKIGGADTEAFF.

The rearrangement uses TRBV12-3 or TRBV12-4 and TRBJ1-2. CDR3 length: 13 amino acids. The CDR3 loop reads CASSFRSGHGYTF.

The chain links TRBV15 to TRBJ1-2. Germline CDR1 and CDR2: LNHNV and YYDKDF (reference sequence). This CDR3 has 13 residues. The CDR3 sequence is CATRSAQNYGYTF.

The chain links TRBV20-1 to TRBJ2-7; the D call from TCRdb, TRBD2, cannot be confirmed without DNA. This CDR3 has 13 amino acids. Germline V gene lookup returns CDR1 DFQATT and CDR2 SNEGSKA (reference sequence). CDR3 region: CSARDYSGNEQYF.

This CDR3 is CASSFLTSGGGNEQFF. V and J are TRBV5-1 and TRBJ2-1; as DNA is missing, the TRBD2 call by TCRdb cannot be tested. CDR1 and CDR2 from the germline V gene are SGHRS and YFSETQ. This CDR3 comprises 16 residues.

This rearrangement joins TRBV7-2 to TRBJ1-5. This CDR3 has 16 amino acids. Germline-derived CDR1 and CDR2 are SGHTA and FQGNSA. This CDR3 reads CTSSLVVGHSNQPQHF.

This chain connects TRBV28 to TRBJ2-1; without DNA, the TCRdb call of TRBD2 cannot be checked. The germline CDR1 and CDR2 sequences are MDHEN and SYDVKM. The CDR3 is 17 residues long. The CDR3 sequence: CASSLGSGLAGAGEQFF.

The chain employs TRBV5-1 and TRBJ2-2. Germline CDR1 SGHRS, CDR2 YFSETQ. The CDR3 contains 13 residues. This CDR3 is CASAVLENGELFF.

This chain uses TRBV28 with TRBJ2-5. The CDR3 spans 14 residues. The germline gives CDR1 MDHEN, CDR2 SYDVKM. CDR3 sequence: CASSPHTGQETQYF.

The chain is built from TRBV5-6 and TRBJ2-4. Germline loops: CDR1 SGHDT, CDR2 YYEEEE. The CDR3 contains 16 residues. The CDR3 loop is CASSLMGSSPQNIQYF. Combining the CDR3 with reference TRBV5-6 and TRBJ2-4 gives the whole variable domain DAGVTQSPTHLIKTRGQQVTLRCSPKSGHDTVSWYQQALGQGPQFIFQYYEEEERQRGNFPDRFSGHQFPNYSSELNVNALLLGDSALYLCASSLMGSSPQNIQYFGAGTRLSVL.

This chain links TRBV28 with TRBJ2-3; lacking DNA, the TRBD1 call made by TCRdb goes unchecked. Germline V lookup: CDR1 MDHEN, CDR2 SYDVKM. The CDR3 runs 12 residues. The CDR3 region is CASSYRRDTQYF. Full variable domain (rest looked up from reference TRBV28 and TRBJ2-3): DVKVTQSSRYLVKRTGEKVFLECVQDMDHENMFWYRQDPGLGLRLIYFSYDVKMKEKGDIPEGYSVSREKKERFSLILESASTNQTSMYLCASSYRRDTQYFGPGTRLTVL.

V gene TRBV5-5 combines with J gene TRBJ2-4; TCRdb outputs TRBD1, but without DNA this stays unchecked. Germline V gene lookup returns CDR1 SGHKS and CDR2 YYEKEE (reference sequence). This CDR3 is 15 amino acids long. The CDR3 reads CASHEGDRRKNIQYF.

Here the CDR3 reads CSVARGSNYGYTF. The chain employs TRBV29-1 and TRBJ1-2. This CDR3 contains 13 residues. Germline V gene lookup returns CDR1 SQVTM and CDR2 ANQGSEA.

The chain combines TRBV20-1 with TRBJ2-7; TCRdb's D call of TRBD1 is untestable without DNA. The CDR3 contains 16 residues. CDR1 and CDR2 from the germline V gene are DFQATT and SNEGSKA (reference sequence). CDR3: CSAREHRGVSSYEQYF.